Included here is one T cell receptor beta chain sequence, with context. No antigen is known for it. The data are from a study of radiation and T cells in renal cell carcinoma. Germline lookup yields CDR1 LNHDA and CDR2 SQIVND (reference sequence). The length of the CDR3 is 19 residues. The trim removed 1 base at V and 2 bases at J, leaving 11 bases unmatched. Time point described: blood 4 weeks post-SBRT, at nephrectomy. Treatment indicated: 15 Gy SBRT to primary tumor, nephrectomy 4 weeks later. This renal cell carcinoma was of the clear cell type. TCRdb's copy holds only in-frame clones and misses some; the assay was immunoSEQ multiplex PCR. The data show approximately 90,000 clones, around four fifths seen once. General study results and limits: From baseline, blood top tumor clonotypes peaked at 2 weeks post-radiation.

The gene calls are TRBV19 and TRBJ2-5, with TRBD2 identical over 12 bases. This TCR derives from a man aged 50 to 60 with renal cell carcinoma. Sequenced here: blood, sampled from a patient whose treatment included radiotherapy and nephrectomy. CDR3 nucleotides: TGTGCCAGTAGTATAGCCGTCCCGGGTCTAGCGGGGGGGCAAGAGACCCAGTACTTC. This translates into CASSIAVPGLAGGQETQYF. Looking up the rest from reference TRBV19 and TRBJ2-5 gives the full variable domain: DGGITQSPKYLFRKEGQNVTLSCEQNLNHDAMYWYRQDPGQGLRLIYYSQIVNDFQKGDIAEGYSVSREKKESFPLTVTSAQKNPTAFYLCASSIAVPGLAGGQETQYFGPGTRLLVL.